This T cell receptor beta chain was captured by sequencing in a study of cytomegalovirus exposure and HLA in healthy donors. Whole-study results and caveats: Analyzed later, association rates of TCRs varied across HLA loci, with DRB1 most and HLA-C fewest. Later analysis found that TCR beta chains associated with HLA were more clonally expanded than other, equally common chains. Reportedly, cytomegalovirus status was diagnosed with high sensitivity and specificity.

The V gene's germline CDR1 is MNHNS and CDR2 SASEGT. The CDR3 is made up of 13 amino acids. The V and J ends lost 6 bases and 1 base respectively, with 10 bases between them. The PCR employed 60 Vbeta primers together with 13 Jbeta primers. Libraries were prepared by immunoSEQ multiplex PCR; TCRdb keeps only in-frame clonotypes and omits some of them. The data hold approximately 130,000 clones, with around four fifths observed a single time. Comment on this clone: Its antigen is unknown.

The sequence derives from a boy aged 5 to 17 in good health and CMV-seronegative. V usage is TRBV6-1 and J usage is TRBJ2-7; possibly TRBD1 for D (5 bases). The source material was PBMCs. The CDR3 DNA sequence: TGTGCCAGCAGAGACAGCTTTTCCTACGAGCAGTACTTC. Translation gives CASRDSFSYEQYF.